These 11 T cell receptor beta chains were all obtained from the same sample, sequenced in a study of cytomegalovirus exposure and HLA in healthy donors. It was with 60 Vbeta and 13 Jbeta primers that the PCR ran. Profiled with immunoSEQ multiplex PCR; TCRdb holds only in-frame clones, not every one. The ten most abundant clones cover roughly 1.3% of a sample with just over 150,000 clones. Input material: PBMCs. The source of these receptors is an older woman in good health and CMV-seronegative.

The chain is built from TRBV7-7 and TRBJ2-2; a weak D match, TRBD2 (7 bases). Germline CDR1 SSHAT, CDR2 FNYEAQ (reference sequence). The ends were cut back, 0 bases at V and 7 bases at J, with 12 bases in the middle. The CDR3 is 15 residues long. The CDR3 bases are TGTGCCAGCAGCTTAGCGGGGGGGCGAGTCGGGGAGCTGTTTTTT. Amino acids: CASSLAGGRVGELFF.

The J gene is TRBJ1-5, the V gene TRBV6-6; 7 bases line up with TRBD1. The V and J ends lost 6 bases and 6 bases, in that order; junction bases with no gene match: 14. The CDR3 length is 16 residues. The germline CDR1 and CDR2 sequences are MNHNY and SVGAGI (reference sequence). The DNA for the CDR3 is TGTGCCAGCAGGACAAACCTTCAAGGGGGCAGTCAGCCCCAGCATTTT. It is translated as CASRTNLQGGSQPQHF.

V and J are TRBV7-2 and TRBJ2-7; possibly TRBD2 for D (7 bases). Germline V gene data show CDR1 as SGHTA and CDR2 as FQGNSA. The ends were cut back, 1 base at V and 5 bases at J, with 15 bases in the middle. This CDR3 is built from 15 residues. CDR3 sequence (DNA): TGTGCCAGCAGCTTAGTTTGGGGGGGGCCCCACGAGCAGTACTTC. This encodes CASSLVWGGPHEQYF.

The chain carries TRBV5-1 and TRBJ1-2, with unresolved D. V was trimmed by 4 bases and J by 5 bases, leaving 15 bases between them. This CDR3 contains 14 residues. Germline V lookup: CDR1 SGHRS, CDR2 YFSETQ. The CDR3 protein is CASSLGSAGYGYTF. The DNA of the CDR3 is TGCGCCAGCAGCCTGGGGTCTGCGGGGTATGGCTACACCTTC.

V gene TRBV27 combines with J gene TRBJ2-1; 11 positions agree with TRBD2. The J segment lost 9 bases and the V segment lost 0 bases, leaving 7 bases of the junction unmatched. Germline CDR1 is MNHEY and CDR2 is SMNVEV (reference sequence). The CDR3 totals 16 residues. The CDR3 reads CASSLSWLAGGREQFF. DNA for the CDR3: TGTGCCAGCAGTTTATCGTGGCTAGCGGGAGGACGTGAGCAGTTCTTC.

The V and J genes are TRBV5-1 and TRBJ2-5; 8 bases map to TRBD1. This CDR3 is built from 14 residues. Trimming removed 4 bases from V and 5 bases from J; junction bases left unmatched: 7. The germline CDR1 and CDR2 sequences are SGHRS and YFSETQ. The CDR3 nucleotides read TGCGCCAGCAGCGATCAGGGGGCACAGGAGACCCAGTACTTC. Protein: CASSDQGAQETQYF. The full variable domain, completed using reference TRBV5-1 and TRBJ2-5, is KAGVTQTPRYLIKTRGQQVTLSCSPISGHRSVSWYQQTPGQGLQFLFEYFSETQRNKGNFPGRFSGRQFSNSRSEMNVSTLELGDSALYLCASSDQGAQETQYFGPGTRLLVL.

This chain links TRBV19 with TRBJ2-7; 9 bases align to TRBD2. This CDR3 comprises 16 residues. Per germline, CDR1 LNHDA and CDR2 SQIVND (reference sequence). V dropped 1 base and J dropped 3; count of bases not matched to a gene: 7. The CDR3 protein is CASSIAAREGIYEQYF. CDR3 in DNA: TGTGCCAGTAGTATAGCGGCGCGGGAGGGCATCTACGAGCAGTACTTC.

V usage is TRBV7-9 and J usage is TRBJ1-1, with a tentative D call TRBD1 (5 bases). V was trimmed by 5 bases and J by 6 bases, leaving 16 bases between them. The CDR3 extends over 14 amino acids. Looked up from germline, CDR1 is SEHNR and CDR2 is FQNEAQ (reference sequence). This CDR3 is CASSQGRDKPEAFF. The CDR3 region has the DNA TGTGCCAGCAGCCAGGGTAGGGATAAACCTGAAGCTTTCTTT. Based on the CDR3 plus reference TRBV7-9 and TRBJ1-1, the full variable domain is DTGVSQNPRHKITKRGQNVTFRCDPISEHNRLYWYRQTLGQGPEFLTYFQNEAQLEKSRLLSDRFSAERPKGSFSTLEIQRTEQGDSAMYLCASSQGRDKPEAFFGQGTRLTVV.

V and J are TRBV5-1 and TRBJ2-7, with 7 nucleotides matching TRBD1. CDR1 is SGHRS, CDR2 YFSETQ, per germline. CDR3 length: 14 amino acids. The J segment lost 6 bases and the V segment lost 4 bases, leaving 10 bases of the junction unmatched. CDR3 residues: CASSTDYDRVEQYF. In DNA, the CDR3 is TGCGCCAGCAGCACCGACTACGACAGGGTCGAGCAGTACTTC.

This chain connects TRBV5-1 to TRBJ1-4; D perhaps matches TRBD1 (5 bases). CDR1 and CDR2 (germline): SGHRS, YFSETQ. Trimming removed 4 bases from V and 3 bases from J, with 10 bases in between. This CDR3 has 14 residues. CDR3 in DNA: TGCGCCAGCAGCGAGACACAGGCTAATGAAAAACTGTTTTTT. Translated, it gives CASSETQANEKLFF. Looking up the rest from reference TRBV5-1 and TRBJ1-4 gives the full variable domain: KAGVTQTPRYLIKTRGQQVTLSCSPISGHRSVSWYQQTPGQGLQFLFEYFSETQRNKGNFPGRFSGRQFSNSRSEMNVSTLELGDSALYLCASSETQANEKLFFGSGTQLSVL.

The gene calls are TRBV4-2 and TRBJ2-1; 8 nucleotides agree with TRBD1. The CDR3 is made up of 16 amino acids. Unmatched junction bases numbered 4, after V lost 3 bases and J lost 0 bases. The germline gives CDR1 LGHNA, CDR2 YNFKEQ. As DNA, the CDR3 is TGTGCCAGCAGCCATGGCGGACAGGGCTCCTACAATGAGCAGTTCTTC. Translation gives CASSHGGQGSYNEQFF.